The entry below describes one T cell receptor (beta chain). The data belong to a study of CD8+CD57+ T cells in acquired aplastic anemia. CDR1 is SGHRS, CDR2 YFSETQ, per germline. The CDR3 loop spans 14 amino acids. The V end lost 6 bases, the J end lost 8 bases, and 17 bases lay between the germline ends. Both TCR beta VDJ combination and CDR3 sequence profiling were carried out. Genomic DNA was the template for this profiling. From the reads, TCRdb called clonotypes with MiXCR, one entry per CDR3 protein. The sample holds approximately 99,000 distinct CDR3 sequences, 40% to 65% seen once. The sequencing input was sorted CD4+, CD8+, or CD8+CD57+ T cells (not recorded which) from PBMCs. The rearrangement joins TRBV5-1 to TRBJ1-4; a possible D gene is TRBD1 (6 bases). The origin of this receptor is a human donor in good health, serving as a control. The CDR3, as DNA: TGCGCCAGCATGGGAGGGGGGCTCGGAGAAAAACTGTTTTTT. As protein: CASMGGGLGEKLFF.